The clone carrying this TCR beta chain was counted ten times or more. V dropped 5 bases and J dropped 5 bases, with 10 bases sitting between them. CDR3 length equals 13 residues. CDR1 is MDHEN and CDR2 is SYDVKM in the germline V gene. This entry is derived from a study of regulatory T cells in long-lasting Graves disease. Time point denoted: newly diagnosed GD, antithyroid drugs for less than 3 months. There was RNA extracted from PBMCs, and the TCR library was made from it. iRepertoire HTBI primers and Arm-PCR of CDR3 regions built TCR beta libraries. TCRdb reprocessed the multiplex PCR reads via MiXCR and lists one record per CDR3 protein. This table holds some 500,000 distinct CDR3 sequences, about 15% found once. The sample was also reused in another study, on T cells in Graves' hyperthyroidism and ophthalmopathy. That source reports: Diagnostic assessment was based on clinical symptoms, serum thyroxine and TRAb, thyroid ultrasound and orbital computed tomography.

The sample consisted of peripheral blood mononuclear cells (PBMCs), taken at new diagnosis, from a patient treated with antithyroid drugs. J is TRBJ1-5 and V is TRBV28; the D is unclear. The sequence came from a woman aged 40 to 65 with Graves disease. The CDR3 nucleotides read TGTGCCAGCAGTCAGGAGAGTTATCAGCCCCAGCATTTT. It is translated as CASSQESYQPQHF.